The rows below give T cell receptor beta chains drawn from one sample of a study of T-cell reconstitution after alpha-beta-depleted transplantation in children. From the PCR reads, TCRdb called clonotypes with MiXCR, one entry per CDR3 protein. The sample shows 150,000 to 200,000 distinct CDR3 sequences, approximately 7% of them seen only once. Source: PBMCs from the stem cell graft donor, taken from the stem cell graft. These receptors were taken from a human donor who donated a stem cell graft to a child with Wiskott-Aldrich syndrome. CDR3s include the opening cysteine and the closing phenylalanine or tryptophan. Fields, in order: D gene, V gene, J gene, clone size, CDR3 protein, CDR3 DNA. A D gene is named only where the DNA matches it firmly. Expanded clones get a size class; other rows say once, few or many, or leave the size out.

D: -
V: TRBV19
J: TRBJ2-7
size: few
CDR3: CASSKGDTAYEQYF
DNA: TGTGCCAGTAGTAAGGGGGACACCGCCTACGAGCAGTACTTC

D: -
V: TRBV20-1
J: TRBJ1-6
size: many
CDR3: CSAGQLSSYNSPLHF
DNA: TGCAGTGCTGGACAGCTGAGCTCCTATAATTCACCCCTCCACTTT

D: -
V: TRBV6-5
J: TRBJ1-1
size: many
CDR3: CASKRTDWNTEAFF
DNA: TGTGCCAGCAAACGGACGGACTGGAACACTGAAGCTTTCTTT

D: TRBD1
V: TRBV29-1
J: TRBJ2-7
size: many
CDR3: CSVGVRQGASEQYF
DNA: TGCAGCGTTGGCGTAAGGCAGGGGGCTTCGGAGCAGTACTTC

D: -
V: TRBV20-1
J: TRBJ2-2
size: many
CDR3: CSAKRRGGTGELFF
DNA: TGCAGTGCCAAGCGCAGGGGAGGCACCGGGGAGCTGTTTTTT

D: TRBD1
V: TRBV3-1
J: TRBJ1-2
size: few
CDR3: CASSQGGTGGFGYTF
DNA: TGTGCCAGCAGCCAAGGGGGGACAGGGGGCTTCGGCTACACCTTC

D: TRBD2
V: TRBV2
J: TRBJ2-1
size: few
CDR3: CASSEVPRTSGKFF
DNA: TGTGCCAGCAGTGAAGTACCCCGGACTAGCGGGAAGTTCTTC

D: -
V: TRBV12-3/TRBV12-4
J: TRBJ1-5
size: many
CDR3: CASSFYRDGNQPQHF
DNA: TGTGCCAGCAGTTTCTACCGGGACGGCAATCAGCCCCAGCATTTT

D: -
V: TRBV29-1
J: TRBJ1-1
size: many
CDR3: CSVYSGNTEAFF
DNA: TGCAGCGTCTACAGCGGGAACACTGAAGCTTTCTTT

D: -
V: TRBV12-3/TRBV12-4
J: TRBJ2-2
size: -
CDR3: CASSSPPGTTNTGELFF
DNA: TGTGCCAGCAGCTCCCCCCCCGGGACAACGAACACCGGGGAGCTGTTTTTT

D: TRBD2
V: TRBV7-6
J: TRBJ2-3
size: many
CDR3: CASSPPASGGSDTQYF
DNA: TGTGCCAGCAGCCCACCGGCTAGCGGTGGTTCAGATACGCAGTATTTT

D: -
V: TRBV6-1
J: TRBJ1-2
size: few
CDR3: CASSEGGGPYGYTF
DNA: TGTGCCAGCAGTGAGGGGGGGGGCCCATATGGCTACACCTTC

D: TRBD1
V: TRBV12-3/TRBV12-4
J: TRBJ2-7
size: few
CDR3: CASTQTGGPYEQYF
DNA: TGTGCCAGCACCCAGACAGGGGGCCCCTACGAGCAGTACTTC

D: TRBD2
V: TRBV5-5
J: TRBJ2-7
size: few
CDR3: CASSPGLAQYEQYF
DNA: TGTGCCAGCAGCCCCGGACTAGCGCAGTACGAGCAGTACTTC

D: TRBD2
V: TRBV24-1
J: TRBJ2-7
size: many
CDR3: CATSEASGYEQYF
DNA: TGTGCCACCAGTGAGGCTAGCGGATACGAGCAGTACTTC

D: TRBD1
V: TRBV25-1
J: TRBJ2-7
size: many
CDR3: CASRDSSYEQYF
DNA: TGTGCCAGCCGGGACAGCTCCTACGAGCAGTACTTC

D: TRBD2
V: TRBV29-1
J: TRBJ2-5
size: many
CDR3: CSTRTSGRPPPKETQYF
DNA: TGCAGCACGAGGACTAGCGGGAGACCCCCCCCCAAAGAGACCCAGTACTTC

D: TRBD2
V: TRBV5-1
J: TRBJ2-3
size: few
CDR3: CASSGSGGPTDTQYF
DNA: TGCGCCAGCAGCGGTAGCGGGGGGCCCACAGATACGCAGTATTTT

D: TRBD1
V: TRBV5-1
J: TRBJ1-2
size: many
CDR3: CASSFHRDRSIDGYTF
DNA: TGCGCCAGCAGCTTCCACCGGGACAGGTCCATTGATGGCTACACCTTC

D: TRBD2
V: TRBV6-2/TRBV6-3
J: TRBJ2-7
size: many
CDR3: CASRTAGGIYEQYF
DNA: TGTGCCAGCAGAACCGCGGGAGGGATCTACGAGCAGTACTTC

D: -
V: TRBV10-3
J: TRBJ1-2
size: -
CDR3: CAISVLPGPKENTF
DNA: TGTGCCATCAGTGTCCTGCCGGGACCCAAAGAAAACACCTTC

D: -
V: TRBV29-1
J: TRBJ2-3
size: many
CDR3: CSVSWGMGDTQYF
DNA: TGCAGCGTTTCTTGGGGGATGGGAGATACGCAGTATTTT

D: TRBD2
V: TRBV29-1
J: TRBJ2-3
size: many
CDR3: CSARLAGGVDTQYF
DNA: TGCAGCGCTAGACTAGCGGGAGGTGTAGATACGCAGTATTTT

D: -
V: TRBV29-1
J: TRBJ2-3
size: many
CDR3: CSVESGRGIGTDTQYF
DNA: TGCAGCGTTGAAAGCGGCAGGGGAATCGGCACAGATACGCAGTATTTT

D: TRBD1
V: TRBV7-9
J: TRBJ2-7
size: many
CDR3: CASSLVGTGAKQYF
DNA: TGTGCCAGCAGCTTAGTCGGGACAGGGGCAAAGCAGTACTTC

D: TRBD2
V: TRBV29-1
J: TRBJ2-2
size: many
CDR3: CSVGGGRTGELFF
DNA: TGCAGCGTTGGGGGGGGAAGGACCGGGGAGCTGTTTTTT

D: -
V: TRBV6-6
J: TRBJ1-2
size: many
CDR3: CASSLLDGYTF
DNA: TGTGCCAGCAGCCTCCTCGATGGCTACACCTTC

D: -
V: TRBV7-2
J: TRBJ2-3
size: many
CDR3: CASSLVGTSRVADTQYF
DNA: TGTGCCAGCAGCTTAGTCGGGACTTCGAGGGTCGCAGATACGCAGTATTTT

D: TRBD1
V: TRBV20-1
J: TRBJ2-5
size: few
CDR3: CSARNRQGETQYF
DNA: TGCAGTGCTAGGAATAGACAGGGAGAGACCCAGTACTTC

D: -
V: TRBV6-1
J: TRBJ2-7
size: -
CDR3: CASSPDSLSYEQYF
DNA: TGTGCCAGCAGTCCCGACAGCCTCTCCTACGAGCAGTACTTC